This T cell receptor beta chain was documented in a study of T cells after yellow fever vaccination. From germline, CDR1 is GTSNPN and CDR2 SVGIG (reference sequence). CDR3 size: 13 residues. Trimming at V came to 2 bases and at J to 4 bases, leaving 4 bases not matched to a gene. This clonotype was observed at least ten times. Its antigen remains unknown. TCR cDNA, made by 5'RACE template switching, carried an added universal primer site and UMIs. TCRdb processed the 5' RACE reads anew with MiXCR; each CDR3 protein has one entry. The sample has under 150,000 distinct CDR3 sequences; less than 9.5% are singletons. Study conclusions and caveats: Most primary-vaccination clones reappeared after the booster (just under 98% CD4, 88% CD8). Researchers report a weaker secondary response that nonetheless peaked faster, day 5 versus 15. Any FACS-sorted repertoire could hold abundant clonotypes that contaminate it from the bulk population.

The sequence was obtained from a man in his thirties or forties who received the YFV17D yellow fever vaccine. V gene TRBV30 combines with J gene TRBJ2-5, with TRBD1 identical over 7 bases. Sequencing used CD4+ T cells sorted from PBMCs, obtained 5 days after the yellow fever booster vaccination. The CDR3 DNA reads TGTGCCTGGAGTCTACAGGGGTCAGAGACCCAGTACTTC. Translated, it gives CAWSLQGSETQYF.